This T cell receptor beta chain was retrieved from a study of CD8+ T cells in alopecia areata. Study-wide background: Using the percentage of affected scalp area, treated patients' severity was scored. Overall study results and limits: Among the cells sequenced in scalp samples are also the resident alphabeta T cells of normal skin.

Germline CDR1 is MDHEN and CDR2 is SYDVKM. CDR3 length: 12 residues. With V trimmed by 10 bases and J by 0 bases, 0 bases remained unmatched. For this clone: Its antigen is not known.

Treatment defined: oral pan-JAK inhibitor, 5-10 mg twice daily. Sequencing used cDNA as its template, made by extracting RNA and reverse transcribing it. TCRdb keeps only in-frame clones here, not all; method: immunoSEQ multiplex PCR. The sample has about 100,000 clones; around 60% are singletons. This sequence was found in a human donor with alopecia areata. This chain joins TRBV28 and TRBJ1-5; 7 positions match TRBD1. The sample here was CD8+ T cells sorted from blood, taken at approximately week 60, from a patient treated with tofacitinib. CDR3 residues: CATGGSNQPQHF. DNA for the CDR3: TGTGCCACAGGGGGTAGCAATCAGCCCCAGCATTTT.